Below, 13 T cell receptor beta chains from the same sample are listed, as sequenced in a study of T cell changes during pregnancy in multiple sclerosis. Here immunoSEQ multiplex PCR was the method, and the copy in TCRdb shows in-frame clones only, minus some. The data hold tens of thousands of clones, with 92% observed a single time. Sequenced here: peripheral blood, sampled before pregnancy. The receptors originated from a female donor with multiple sclerosis, enrolled in a pregnancy study.

The chain joins TRBV28 to TRBJ2-4, with D tentatively TRBD1 (5 bases). Germline lookup yields CDR1 MDHEN and CDR2 SYDVKM. V lost 1 base and J lost 0, with 10 bases in between. The CDR3 contains 16 residues. CDR3 nucleotides: TGTGCCAGCAGTTTATTCAGGGTAGTAGCCAAAAACATTCAGTACTTC. Amino acids: CASSLFRVVAKNIQYF.

The rearrangement links TRBV10-3 to TRBJ2-3; TRBD2 matches 14 bases. CDR1 is ENHRY, CDR2 SYGVKD, per germline. This CDR3 region has 18 residues. V lost 11 bases and J lost 2; bases outside the gene matches: 15. In DNA, the CDR3 is TGTGCCGCCCAAACCCAAAGACTAGCGGGAGGGACCACAGATACGCAGTATTTT. It codes for CAAQTQRLAGGTTDTQYF.

The rearrangement links TRBV27 to TRBJ1-1; D call uncertain. CDR1 and CDR2 (germline): MNHEY, SMNVEV (reference sequence). The CDR3 extends over 14 amino acids. Trimming took 6 bases from V and 6 from J, leaving 17 bases between them. Here the CDR3 DNA reads TGTGCCAGCAGATACAGCCCTGTTGTGCCTGAAGCTTTCTTT. It is translated as CASRYSPVVPEAFF.

The chain links TRBV7-3 to TRBJ2-3, with D uncertain. The CDR3 sequence is 13 residues long. V lost 3 bases to trimming and J lost 6 bases, with 10 bases between them. CDR1 and CDR2 from the germline V gene are SGHTA and FQGTGA. Here the CDR3 DNA reads TGTGCCAGCAGCTTGTGGGCTCGTGATACGCAGTATTTT. Its protein product is CASSLWARDTQYF.

The V gene is TRBV28, the J gene TRBJ1-5; TRBD1 matches at 11 bases. In germline, CDR1 is MDHEN, CDR2 SYDVKM. The CDR3 length is 19 residues. Losses at the gene ends were 6 bases for V and 0 bases for J; bases not matched to a gene: 13. CDR3 nucleotides: TGTGCCAGCAGGCGAAACGTAGGGACAGGGGGTTATAGCAATCAGCCCCAGCATTTT. Translated: CASRRNVGTGGYSNQPQHF.

The chain links TRBV5-1 to TRBJ2-7; 9 bases align to TRBD1. The germline CDR1 and CDR2 sequences are SGHRS and YFSETQ. The CDR3 loop spans 15 amino acids. V lost 4 bases, J lost 2 bases, and 7 bases stayed unmatched. Here the CDR3 DNA reads TGCGCCAGCAGCCTGACAGGGGGTCGTACCTACGAGCAGTACTTC. Protein sequence: CASSLTGGRTYEQYF.

Comments on this clone: In the same sample, other DNA sequences code for this CDR3. This chain joins TRBV5-4 and TRBJ2-7; a weak D match, TRBD2 (5 bases). The V end lost 0 bases, the J end lost 0 bases, and 7 bases lay between the germline ends. Germline lookup yields CDR1 SGHNT and CDR2 YYREEE (reference sequence). The CDR3 is made up of 14 amino acids. The CDR3 is CASSLGGSSYEQYF. The CDR3 DNA follows: TGTGCCAGCAGCTTGGGAGGGAGCTCCTACGAGCAGTACTTC.

This rearrangement joins TRBV6-1 to TRBJ2-1; TRBD2 agrees at 7 bases. This CDR3 comprises 15 residues. The ends lost 7 bases at V and 6 bases at J; junction bases unmatched: 12. The germline gives CDR1 MNHNS, CDR2 SASEGT. CDR3 nucleotide sequence: TGTGCCAGCAACAAAAGACTAGCATTCCCCAATGAGCAGTTCTTC. Its translation: CASNKRLAFPNEQFF.

This clone was seen a single time. The chain has TRBV27 and TRBJ2-5; TRBD1 might be the D (6 bases). Germline lookup yields CDR1 MNHEY and CDR2 SMNVEV (reference sequence). The CDR3 is 14 residues long. V was cut by 5 bases and J by 3 bases, with 13 bases left in between. CDR3 sequence reads: CASSRGYSKETQYF. CDR3 in DNA: TGTGCCAGCAGTAGGGGGTACTCGAAAGAGACCCAGTACTTC.

The chain carries TRBV28 and TRBJ2-1; the D gene is possibly TRBD2 (6 bases). The CDR3 runs 15 residues. CDR1 is MDHEN, CDR2 SYDVKM, per germline. Trimming pared 2 bases from V and 0 bases from J, leaving 8 bases between. CDR3 in DNA: TGTGCCAGCAGTTTAGTCGGGAGCTCCTACAATGAGCAGTTCTTC. This translates into CASSLVGSSYNEQFF.

J is TRBJ2-7 and V is TRBV27; 8 bases map to TRBD2. The V gene's germline CDR1 is MNHEY and CDR2 SMNVEV (reference sequence). The CDR3 length is 14 residues. The V gene end was trimmed by 2 bases and the J gene end by 6 bases; junction bases not matched to a gene: 6. DNA of the CDR3: TGTGCCAGCAGTTTAGGGGCGGGAGGCGGCGAGCAGTACTTC. Protein: CASSLGAGGGEQYF.

V usage is TRBV6-5 and J usage is TRBJ2-7, with 9 bases identical to TRBD1. This CDR3 is 16 amino acids long. The ends lost 4 bases at V and 6 bases at J; junction bases unmatched: 13. CDR1 and CDR2 (germline): MNHEY, SVGAGI. This CDR3 is CASSSLLGQGAGEQYF. The CDR3 DNA follows: TGTGCCAGCAGTTCCCTACTGGGACAGGGTGCTGGCGAGCAGTACTTC.

This chain connects TRBV29-1 to TRBJ2-5; no reliable D call. The germline gives CDR1 SQVTM, CDR2 ANQGSEA. The CDR3 length is 12 residues. Trimming took 4 bases from V and 2 from J, leaving 8 bases between them. The CDR3 coding sequence is TGCAGCGTTGGTGCAACTCAAGAGACCCAGTACTTC. Translated, it gives CSVGATQETQYF.